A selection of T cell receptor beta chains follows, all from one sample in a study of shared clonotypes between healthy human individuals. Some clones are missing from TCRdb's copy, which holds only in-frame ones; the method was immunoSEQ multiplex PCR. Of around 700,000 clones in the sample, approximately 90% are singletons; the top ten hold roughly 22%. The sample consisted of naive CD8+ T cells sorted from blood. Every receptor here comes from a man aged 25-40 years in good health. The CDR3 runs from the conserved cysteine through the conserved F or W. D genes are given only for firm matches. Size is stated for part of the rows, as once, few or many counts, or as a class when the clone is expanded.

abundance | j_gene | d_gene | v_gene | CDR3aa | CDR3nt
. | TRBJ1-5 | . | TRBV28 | CASSLLGSNQPQHF | TGTGCCAGCAGTTTATTAGGGAGCAATCAGCCCCAGCATTTT
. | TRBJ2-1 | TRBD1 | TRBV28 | CASSGQDRGMMNEQFF | TGTGCCAGCAGTGGCCAGGACAGGGGGATGATGAATGAGCAGTTCTTC
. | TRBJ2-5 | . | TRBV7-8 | CASSRGPGASQETQYF | TGTGCCAGCAGCCGAGGTCCAGGGGCGAGTCAAGAGACCCAGTACTTC
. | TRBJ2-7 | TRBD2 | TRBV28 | CASSHSRSAGVQNEQYF | TGTGCCAGCAGTCATTCAAGATCAGCGGGAGTCCAGAACGAGCAGTACTTC
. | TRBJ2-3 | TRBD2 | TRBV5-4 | CASSTGTSRSTDTQYF | TGTGCCAGCAGCACCGGGACTAGTCGCAGCACAGATACGCAGTATTTT
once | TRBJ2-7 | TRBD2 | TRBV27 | CASSLAGGGTYEQYF | TGTGCCAGCAGTTTAGCCGGGGGAGGGACCTACGAGCAGTACTTC
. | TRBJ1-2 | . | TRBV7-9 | CASSLDGHGYTF | TGTGCCAGCAGCTTGGACGGACATGGCTACACCTTC
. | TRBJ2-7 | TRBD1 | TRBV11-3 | CASSLRGQGGEQYF | TGTGCCAGCAGCTTAAGGGGACAGGGAGGCGAGCAGTACTTC
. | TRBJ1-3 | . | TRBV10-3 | CAISLPGNTIYF | TGTGCCATCAGTTTGCCTGGAAACACCATATATTTT
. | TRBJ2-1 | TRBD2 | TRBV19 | CASSMGSGSLISYNEQFF | TGTGCCAGTAGTATGGGTAGCGGGAGTCTTATCTCCTACAATGAGCAGTTCTTC
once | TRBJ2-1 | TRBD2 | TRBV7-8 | CASSSHLWDSGIGYNEQFF | TGTGCCAGCAGCTCCCACCTGTGGGATAGCGGGATCGGATACAATGAGCAGTTCTTC
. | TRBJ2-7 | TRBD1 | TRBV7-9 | CASTSDRERTYEQYF | TGTGCCAGCACCTCAGACAGGGAAAGGACCTACGAGCAGTACTTC
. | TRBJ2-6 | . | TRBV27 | CASSFNGANVLTF | TGTGCCAGCAGTTTTAATGGGGCCAACGTCCTGACTTTC
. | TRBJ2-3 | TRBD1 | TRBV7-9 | CASSHRDRMSDTQYF | TGTGCCAGCAGCCATAGGGACAGGATGTCAGATACGCAGTATTTT
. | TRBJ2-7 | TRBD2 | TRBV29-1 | CSVESGESVSYEQYF | TGCAGCGTTGAAAGCGGGGAGAGCGTATCCTACGAGCAGTACTTC
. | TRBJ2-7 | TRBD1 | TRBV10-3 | CAISDPGQGWSYEQYF | TGTGCCATCAGTGATCCGGGACAGGGATGGTCCTACGAGCAGTACTTC
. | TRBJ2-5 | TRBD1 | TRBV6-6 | CAAPPRDRVLETQYF | TGTGCCGCCCCTCCCCGGGACAGGGTGTTGGAGACCCAGTACTTC
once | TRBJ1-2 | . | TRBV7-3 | CASSDPATEYYGYTF | TGTGCCAGCAGCGATCCAGCGACGGAGTACTATGGCTACACCTTC
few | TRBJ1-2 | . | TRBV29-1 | CSVDAGVQGYTF | TGCAGCGTTGATGCGGGTGTTCAGGGCTACACCTTC
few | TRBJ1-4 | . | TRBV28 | CASSTRDGEVEKLFF | TGTGCCAGCAGTACGCGGGACGGGGAAGTAGAAAAACTGTTTTTT
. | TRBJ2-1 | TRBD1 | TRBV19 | CASSKTGSVFYNEQFF | TGTGCCAGTAGTAAGACAGGGAGTGTTTTCTACAATGAGCAGTTCTTC
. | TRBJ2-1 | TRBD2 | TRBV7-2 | CASSRRGLSSGRLLNEQFF | TGTGCCAGCAGCCGTCGGGGCTTGTCTAGCGGGAGACTTTTGAATGAGCAGTTCTTC
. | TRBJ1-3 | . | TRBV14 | CASSQDLVDTIYF | TGTGCCAGCAGCCAAGATCTCGTAGACACCATATATTTT
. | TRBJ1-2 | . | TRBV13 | CASSLSGNGYTF | TGTGCCAGCAGCTTATCAGGGAATGGCTACACCTTC
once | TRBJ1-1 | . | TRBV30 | CAWRVLDPNTEAFF | TGTGCCTGGAGGGTACTTGATCCCAACACTGAAGCTTTCTTT
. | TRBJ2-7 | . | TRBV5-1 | CASSRLLGPGPSYEQYF | TGCGCCAGCAGCCGCTTACTTGGTCCCGGGCCATCCTACGAGCAGTACTTC
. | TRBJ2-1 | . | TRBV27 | CASSLLGAEQFF | TGTGCCAGCAGTTTATTGGGAGCTGAGCAGTTCTTC
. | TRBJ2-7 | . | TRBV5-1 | CASSFFLQGHSYEQYF | TGCGCCAGCAGCTTTTTTCTTCAGGGCCACTCCTACGAGCAGTACTTC
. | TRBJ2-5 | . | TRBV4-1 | CASSQSRAQETQYF | TGCGCCAGCAGCCAAAGTCGGGCGCAAGAGACCCAGTACTTC
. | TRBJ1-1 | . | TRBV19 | CASSMGGLGVNTEAFF | TGTGCCAGTAGTATGGGAGGGTTAGGAGTGAACACTGAAGCTTTCTTT
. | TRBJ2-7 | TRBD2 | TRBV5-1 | CASSFAQGLAGEQYF | TGCGCCAGCAGCTTTGCACAGGGACTAGCTGGCGAGCAGTACTTC
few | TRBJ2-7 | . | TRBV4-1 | CASSQDFYEQYF | TGCGCCAGCAGCCAAGATTTTTACGAGCAGTACTTC
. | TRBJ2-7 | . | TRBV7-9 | CASSLARDEQYF | TGTGCCAGCAGCTTAGCCAGGGACGAGCAGTACTTC
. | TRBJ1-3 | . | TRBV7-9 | CASSGGKTVSGNTIYF | TGTGCCAGCAGCGGCGGTAAGACAGTCTCTGGAAACACCATATATTTT
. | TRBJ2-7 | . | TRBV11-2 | CASSPPSTPYEQYF | TGTGCCAGCAGTCCGCCGAGCACCCCCTACGAGCAGTACTTC
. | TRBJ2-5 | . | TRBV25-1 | CASSESGLQETQYF | TGTGCCAGCAGTGAATCAGGTCTCCAAGAGACCCAGTACTTC
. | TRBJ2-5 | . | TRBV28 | CASRMTGEGETQYF | TGTGCCAGCAGGATGACAGGGGAGGGGGAGACCCAGTACTTC
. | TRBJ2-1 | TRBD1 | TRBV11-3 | CASSSRTGTNEQFF | TGTGCCAGCAGCTCCAGGACAGGGACCAATGAGCAGTTCTTC
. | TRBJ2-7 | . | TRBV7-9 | CASSRGSSYEQYF | TGTGCCAGCAGCCGAGGGTCCTCCTACGAGCAGTACTTC
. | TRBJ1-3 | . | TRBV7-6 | CASSPGTSGNTIYF | TGTGCCAGCAGCCCAGGGACCTCTGGAAACACCATATATTTT
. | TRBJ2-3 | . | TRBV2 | CASPFLGPSSTDTQYF | TGTGCCAGCCCTTTCCTGGGCCCATCTAGCACAGATACGCAGTATTTT
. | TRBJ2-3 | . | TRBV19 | CASSIGAGISTDTQYF | TGTGCCAGTAGTATAGGTGCCGGGATCAGCACAGATACGCAGTATTTT
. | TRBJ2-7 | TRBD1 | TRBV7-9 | CASSPAGTGPSEQYF | TGTGCCAGCAGCCCTGCCGGGACAGGCCCCTCCGAGCAGTACTTC
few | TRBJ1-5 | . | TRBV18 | CASSPSRVDQPQHF | TGTGCCAGCTCACCGAGCAGGGTAGATCAGCCCCAGCATTTT
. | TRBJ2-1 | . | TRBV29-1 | CSVVGLSYNEQFF | TGCAGCGTTGTGGGACTTAGCTACAATGAGCAGTTCTTC
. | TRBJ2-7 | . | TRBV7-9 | CASSLVNGGLFSYEQYF | TGTGCCAGCAGCTTAGTCAATGGCGGGCTCTTCTCCTACGAGCAGTACTTC
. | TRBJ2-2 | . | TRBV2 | CASSMVTNTGELFF | TGTGCCAGCAGCATGGTGACGAACACCGGGGAGCTGTTTTTT
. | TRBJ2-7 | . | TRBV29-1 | CSARPPGSYEQYF | TGCAGCGCCCGCCCCCCTGGGTCCTACGAGCAGTACTTC
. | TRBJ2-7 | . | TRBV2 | CAIQAADSGYSSYEQYF | TGTGCCATCCAGGCAGCGGATAGCGGCTATAGCTCCTACGAGCAGTACTTC
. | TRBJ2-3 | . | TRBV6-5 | CASSYSYTQYF | TGTGCCAGCAGTTATTCATATACGCAGTATTTT
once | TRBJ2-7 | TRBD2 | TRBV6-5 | CASSSTSGSYEQYF | TGTGCCAGCAGTTCAACTAGCGGGAGCTACGAGCAGTACTTC
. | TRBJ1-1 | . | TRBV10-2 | CASMMGGSNTEAFF | TGCGCCAGCATGATGGGGGGCTCGAACACTGAAGCTTTCTTT
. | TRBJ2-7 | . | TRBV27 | CASSLVDGGEQYF | TGTGCCAGCAGTTTAGTAGACGGAGGCGAGCAGTACTTC
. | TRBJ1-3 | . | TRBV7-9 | CASSLGTRGGNTIYF | TGTGCCAGCAGCTTAGGGACCAGGGGTGGAAACACCATATATTTT
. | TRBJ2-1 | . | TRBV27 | CASSLGGWGRFAGEQFF | TGTGCCAGCAGTTTAGGCGGGTGGGGGAGATTTGCCGGTGAGCAGTTCTTC
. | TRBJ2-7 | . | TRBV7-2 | CASSLVSPGEQYF | TGTGCCAGCAGCTTAGTATCGCCGGGGGAGCAGTACTTC
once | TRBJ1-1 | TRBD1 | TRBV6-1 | CASSYRQGGSPEAFF | TGTGCCAGCAGCTACCGACAGGGGGGTTCCCCTGAAGCTTTCTTT
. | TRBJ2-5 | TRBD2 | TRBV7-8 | CASSLLAGRQETQYF | TGTGCCAGCAGCTTATTAGCGGGACGTCAAGAGACCCAGTACTTC
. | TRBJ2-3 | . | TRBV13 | CASSLGTATDTQYF | TGTGCCAGCAGCTTAGGGACAGCCACAGATACGCAGTATTTT